This TCR beta chain derives from a study of cytomegalovirus exposure and HLA in healthy donors. Findings of the study overall: Solely CMV serostatus was available to characterize immune exposure. Association of 16,951 TCR beta sequences with HLA alleles was found at 0.05 false discovery rate in a later analysis.

Notes on this clone: Its antigen is as yet unknown.

Every donor was a healthy person donating bone marrow. PCR amplification relied on 60 Vbeta primers (plus 13 Jbeta primers). Measured with immunoSEQ multiplex PCR; TCRdb has only the in-frame clones, and not every one. The sample includes 200,000 to 250,000 clones, over 60% of them seen just once. V was cut by 2 bases and J by 6 bases, with 6 bases left in between. Germline CDR1 ENHRY, CDR2 SYGVKD. CDR3 length: 12 residues. This receptor was obtained from a man aged 18 to 29 in good health and CMV-seronegative. Sequenced material: PBMCs. The chain employs TRBV10-3 and TRBJ2-3; the D is unclear. The CDR3 sequence: CAISEAVDTQYF. The CDR3 bases are TGTGCCATCAGTGAGGCGGTGGATACGCAGTATTTT.